This T cell receptor (beta chain) originates from a study of CD8 T cells in ankylosing spondylitis. Study results and caveats: Researchers reportedly found disease-linked clones significantly enriched in matched ankylosing spondylitis synovial fluid. Certain motif variants had earlier been reported in reactive arthritis synovial fluid and blood.

TCRdb passed the 5' RACE reads through MiXCR, listing each CDR3 protein once. In the table there are roughly 240,000 distinct CDR3 sequences, under 35% of which are singletons. There are 15 residues in the CDR3. Trimming took off 4 bases at V and 2 bases at J, with 15 bases between the two ends. In germline, CDR1 is MNHEY, CDR2 SMNVEV (reference sequence). Note on this clonotype: Its antigen is undetermined.

Sequenced input: blood, either unsorted or a sorted T cell fraction (not recorded which). The rearrangement links TRBV27 to TRBJ2-7, with D tentatively TRBD2 (5 bases). The receptor comes from a male donor with ankylosing spondylitis or in good health (not recorded which). The CDR3, as DNA: TGTGCCAGCAGTTATAATCCGCCGGGGACCTACGAGCAGTACTTC. Translation gives CASSYNPPGTYEQYF.